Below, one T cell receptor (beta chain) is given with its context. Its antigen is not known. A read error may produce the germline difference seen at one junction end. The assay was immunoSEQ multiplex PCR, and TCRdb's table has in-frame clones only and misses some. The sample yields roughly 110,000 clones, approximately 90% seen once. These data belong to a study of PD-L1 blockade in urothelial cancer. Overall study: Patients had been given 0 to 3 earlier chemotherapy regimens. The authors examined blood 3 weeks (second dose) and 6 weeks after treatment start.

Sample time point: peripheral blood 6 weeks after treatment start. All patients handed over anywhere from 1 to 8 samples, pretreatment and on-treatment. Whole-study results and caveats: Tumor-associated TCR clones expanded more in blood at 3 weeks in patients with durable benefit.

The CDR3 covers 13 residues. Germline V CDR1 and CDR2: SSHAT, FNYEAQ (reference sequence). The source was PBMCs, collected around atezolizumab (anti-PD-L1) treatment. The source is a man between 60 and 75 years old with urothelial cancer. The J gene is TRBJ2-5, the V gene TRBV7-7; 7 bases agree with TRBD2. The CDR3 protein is CASSSSGQETQYF. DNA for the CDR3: TGTGCTAGCAGCTCTAGCGGCCAAGAGACCCAGTACTTC.